The TCR beta chain described here comes from a study of siplizumab effects on memory and regulatory T cells. Study observations and caveats: Naive versus memory phenotype went unassigned for roughly 75-97% of proliferating CD4+ or CD8+ clones. Controls had 26.9% Treg-derived mappable alloreactive CD4+ clones on average, versus approximately 69% with siplizumab. Only a minor fraction of alloreactive clones mapped to unstimulated subsets.

Clones were read by immunoSEQ multiplex PCR, and TCRdb kept only the in-frame ones, dropping some. The table has about 100,000 clones, roughly nine tenths seen once. Remarks on this clone: Its antigen remains unknown.

The germline V gene encodes CDR1 MNHEY and CDR2 SVGAGI. V was cut by 6 bases and J by 2 bases, with 12 bases left in between. The CDR3 runs to 14 residues. Sequenced input: CD4+ T cells sorted from blood. The chain combines TRBV6-5 with TRBJ2-3, with D unresolved. This TCR came from a human donor in good health. CDR3 region: CASSLYRATDTQYF. The CDR3 nucleotides read TGTGCCAGCAGCCTATATCGGGCCACAGATACGCAGTATTTT.